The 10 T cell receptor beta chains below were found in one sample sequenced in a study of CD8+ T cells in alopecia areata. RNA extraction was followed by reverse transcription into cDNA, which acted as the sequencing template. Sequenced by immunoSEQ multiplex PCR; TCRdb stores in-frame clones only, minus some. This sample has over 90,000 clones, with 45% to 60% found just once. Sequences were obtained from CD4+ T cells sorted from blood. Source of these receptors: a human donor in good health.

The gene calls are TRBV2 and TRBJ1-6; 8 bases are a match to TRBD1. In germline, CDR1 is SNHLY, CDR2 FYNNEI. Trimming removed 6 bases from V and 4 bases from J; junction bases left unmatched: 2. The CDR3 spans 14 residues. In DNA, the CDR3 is TGTGCCAGCAGGGGACAGGCGTATAATTCACCCCTCCACTTT. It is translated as CASRGQAYNSPLHF.

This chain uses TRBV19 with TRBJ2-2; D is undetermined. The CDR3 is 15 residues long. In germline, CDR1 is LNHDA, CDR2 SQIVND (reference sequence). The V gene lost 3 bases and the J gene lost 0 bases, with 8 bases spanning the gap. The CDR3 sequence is CASSISAANTGELFF. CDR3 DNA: TGTGCCAGTAGTATTTCCGCCGCGAACACCGGGGAGCTGTTTTTT.

The CDR3, as DNA: TGTGCCAGCTCACCAGAGCAAGAGACCCAGTACTTC. Amino acid sequence: CASSPEQETQYF. V and J are TRBV18 and TRBJ2-5; the D is unclear. Looked up from germline, CDR1 is KGHSH and CDR2 is LQKENI. V was cut by 2 bases and J by 2 bases, with 3 bases left in between. The CDR3 runs 12 residues.

CDR3 sequence: CASSHGGLSWITGELFF. The DNA for the CDR3 is TGCGCCAGCAGCCATGGTGGCCTGTCCTGGATCACCGGGGAGCTGTTTTTT. The rearrangement uses TRBV23-1 and TRBJ2-2; no reliable D call. TRBV23-1 is classed as an ORF, of uncertain function. There are 17 residues in the CDR3. The V gene lost 6 bases and the J gene lost 4 bases, with 21 bases spanning the gap.

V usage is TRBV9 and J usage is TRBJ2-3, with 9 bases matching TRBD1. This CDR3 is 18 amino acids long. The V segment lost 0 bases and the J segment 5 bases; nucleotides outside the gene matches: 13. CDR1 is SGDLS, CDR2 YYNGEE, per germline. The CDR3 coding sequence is TGTGCCAGCAGCGTAGGCTGGGGGACAGGGCGGGTGAGAGATACGCAGTATTTT. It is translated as CASSVGWGTGRVRDTQYF.

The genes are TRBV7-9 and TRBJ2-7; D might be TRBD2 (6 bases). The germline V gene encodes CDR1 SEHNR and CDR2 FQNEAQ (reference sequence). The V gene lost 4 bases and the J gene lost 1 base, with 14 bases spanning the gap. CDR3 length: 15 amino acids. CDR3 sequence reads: CASSSEGSKSYEQYF. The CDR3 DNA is TGTGCCAGCAGCTCGGAGGGTTCGAAATCCTACGAGCAGTACTTC.

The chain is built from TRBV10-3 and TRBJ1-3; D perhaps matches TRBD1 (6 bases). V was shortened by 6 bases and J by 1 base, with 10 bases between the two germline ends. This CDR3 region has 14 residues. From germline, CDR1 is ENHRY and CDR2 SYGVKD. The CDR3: CAIRGGNSGNTIYF. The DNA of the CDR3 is TGTGCCATCAGAGGGGGGAATTCTGGAAACACCATATATTTT.

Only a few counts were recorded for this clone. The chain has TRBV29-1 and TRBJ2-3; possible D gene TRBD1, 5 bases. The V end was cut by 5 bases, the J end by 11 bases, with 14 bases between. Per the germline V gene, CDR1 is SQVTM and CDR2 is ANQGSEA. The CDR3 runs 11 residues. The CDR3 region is CSVTTWTQQYF. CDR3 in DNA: TGCAGCGTTACCACGTGGACACAGCAGTATTTT.

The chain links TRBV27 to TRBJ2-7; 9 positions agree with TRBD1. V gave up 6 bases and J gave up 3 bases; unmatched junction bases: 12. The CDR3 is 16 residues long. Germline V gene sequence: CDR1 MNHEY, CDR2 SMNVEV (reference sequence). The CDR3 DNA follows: TGTGCCAGCAGCCCAATGCCGGGACAGGGTAACTACGAGCAGTACTTC. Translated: CASSPMPGQGNYEQYF.

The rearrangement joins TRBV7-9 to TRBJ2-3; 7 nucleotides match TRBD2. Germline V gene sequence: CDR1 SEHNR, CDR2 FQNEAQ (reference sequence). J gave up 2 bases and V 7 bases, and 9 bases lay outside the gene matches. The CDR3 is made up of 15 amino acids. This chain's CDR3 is CASIRSSGLTDTQYF. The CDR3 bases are TGTGCCAGCATCCGCTCTAGCGGACTCACAGATACGCAGTATTTT.